Presented here are 6 T cell receptor beta chains from one specimen sequenced in a study of blood T cell repertoires in COVID-19. Produced via immunoSEQ multiplex PCR; TCRdb's table is partial and in-frame only. This table holds 150,000 to 200,000 clones, 88% found once. Sequencing was carried out using peripheral blood. The receptors were sampled from a human donor in a cohort sampled during active COVID-19.

This chain links TRBV18 with TRBJ2-5; 9 bases fit TRBD1. The junction had 6 bases not matched to a gene; V was cut back by 0 bases and J by 1 base. The germline gives CDR1 KGHSH, CDR2 LQKENI. The CDR3 covers 17 residues. The CDR3 here is CASSPPFGTGRQETQYF. The CDR3 coding sequence is TGTGCCAGCTCACCACCATTCGGGACAGGGCGCCAAGAGACCCAGTACTTC. The full variable domain, its missing parts supplied by reference TRBV18 and TRBJ2-5, is NAGVMQNPRHLVRRRGQEARLRCSPMKGHSHVYWYRQLPEEGLKFMVYLQKENIIDESGMPKERFSAEFPKEGPSILRIQQVVRGDSAAYFCASSPPFGTGRQETQYFGPGTRLLVL.

The J gene is TRBJ1-2, the V gene TRBV18; unclear D gene. Deletions cut 2 bases from V and 5 bases from J, with 9 bases between. CDR3 length equals 13 residues. Per the germline V gene, CDR1 is KGHSH and CDR2 is LQKENI. The DNA for the CDR3 is TGTGCCAGCTCACCAGGGCAGGCTTATGGCTACACCTTC. It translates to CASSPGQAYGYTF.

This chain connects TRBV24-1 to TRBJ2-3; tentatively, D is TRBD1 (6 bases). Per the germline V gene, CDR1 is KGHDR and CDR2 is SFDVKD. V was shortened by 3 bases and J by 3 bases, with 15 bases between the two germline ends. This CDR3 is built from 16 residues. The CDR3 is CATSDVQGIRTDTQYF. The CDR3 coding sequence is TGTGCCACCAGTGATGTACAGGGAATTAGGACAGATACGCAGTATTTT.

This clone was seen a handful of times. The chain uses TRBV5-8 and TRBJ2-7, with a tentative D call TRBD2 (5 bases). The CDR3 contains 13 residues. V was clipped by 4 bases and J by 0 bases, with 8 bases between them. Germline V gives CDR1 SGHTS, CDR2 YDEGEE. Written as DNA, the CDR3 is TGTGCCAGCAGCAGGAGGAGCTCCTACGAGCAGTACTTC. Amino acids: CASSRRSSYEQYF.

V is TRBV6-1 and J is TRBJ1-5; D ambiguous. V was clipped by 2 bases and J by 7 bases, with 6 bases between them. The CDR3 is 12 residues long. The germline V gene encodes CDR1 MNHNS and CDR2 SASEGT. The CDR3 DNA reads TGTGCCAGCAGTGAACGAGTACAGCCCCAGCATTTT. Residues: CASSERVQPQHF.

This chain joins TRBV11-1 and TRBJ1-1; possible D gene TRBD1, 6 bases. Trimming cost V 2 bases and J 4 bases, with 17 bases left between them. This CDR3 has 16 amino acids. Germline CDR1 SGHAT, CDR2 FQDESV (reference sequence). CDR3: CASSLKSPGHATEAFF. CDR3 nucleotide sequence: TGTGCCAGCAGCTTAAAATCGCCGGGACATGCCACTGAAGCTTTCTTT.